What follows are 21 T cell receptor beta chains derived from one specimen sequenced in a study of blood T cell repertoires in COVID-19. Sequencing was performed with immunoSEQ multiplex PCR; in TCRdb, only in-frame clones are kept and a portion is missing. The sample holds about 78,000 clones, 90% seen once. Sequenced material: peripheral blood. These receptor sequences come from a woman aged 45-65 years in a cohort sampled during active COVID-19.

This chain uses TRBV29-1 with TRBJ2-3; 8 bases match TRBD2. V shed 1 base and J 0 bases; nucleotides not matched to a gene: 6. This CDR3 is 16 amino acids long. Germline CDR1 is SQVTM and CDR2 is ANQGSEA. The CDR3 DNA reads TGCAGCGTTGAAGTGAATAGCGGGGTCAGCACAGATACGCAGTATTTT. Its protein product is CSVEVNSGVSTDTQYF.

The table lists this clone with a few counts. One end of the junction is discordant with germline, which a read error may explain. The chain links TRBV15 to TRBJ2-1, with TRBD2 matching over 13 bases. Germline V gene sequence: CDR1 LNHNV, CDR2 YYDKDF (reference sequence). This CDR3 has 15 residues. Here the CDR3 DNA reads TGTGCCACCAGCAGAGATGGTGGGACTAGCGGGAACCTCCTCTTC. This encodes CATSRDGGTSGNLLF.

This chain links TRBV5-1 with TRBJ1-2; 12 bases are shared with TRBD1. Germline lookup yields CDR1 SGHRS and CDR2 YFSETQ. The CDR3 contains 14 residues. V shed 4 bases and J 4 bases; nucleotides not matched to a gene: 2. The CDR3 region has the DNA TGCGCCAGCAGCCCGGGACAGGGGGCCTATGGCTACACCTTC. Translated: CASSPGQGAYGYTF.

V usage is TRBV28 and J usage is TRBJ2-5; TRBD2 is a possible D gene (6 bases). V lost 4 bases and J lost 3, with 12 bases in between. Germline lookup yields CDR1 MDHEN and CDR2 SYDVKM. This CDR3 region has 14 residues. CDR3 region: CASSSGGAKETQYF. CDR3 bases: TGTGCCAGCAGTTCTGGAGGGGCGAAAGAGACCCAGTACTTC.

The chain joins TRBV27 to TRBJ2-2, with TRBD1 matching 7 bases. CDR1 is MNHEY and CDR2 is SMNVEV in the germline V gene (reference sequence). The V and J ends lost 8 bases and 3 bases, in that order; junction bases with no gene match: 18. This CDR3 region has 18 residues. The CDR3 bases are TGTGCCAGCGGGGCTAAATCAGGGGGAGACTTTGACACCGGGGAGCTGTTTTTT. The encoded protein is CASGAKSGGDFDTGELFF.

The genes are TRBV29-1 and TRBJ2-2, with 9 bases matching TRBD1. Germline CDR1 SQVTM, CDR2 ANQGSEA. V gave up 6 bases and J gave up 5 bases; unmatched junction bases: 10. This CDR3 has 15 amino acids. CDR3 sequence reads: CSVLGTGLITGELFF. The CDR3 DNA reads as TGCAGCGTCCTGGGGACAGGGCTGATAACCGGGGAGCTGTTTTTT.

The chain carries TRBV5-1 and TRBJ1-1; the D gene is possibly TRBD1 (5 bases). The CDR3 contains 16 residues. Trimming stripped 4 bases from V and 1 base from J, with 17 bases between. Germline lookup yields CDR1 SGHRS and CDR2 YFSETQ. The CDR3 region is CASSAYGGEANTEAFF. For the CDR3, the DNA is TGCGCCAGCAGCGCCTACGGGGGGGAAGCGAACACTGAAGCTTTCTTT.

The rearrangement joins TRBV28 to TRBJ1-1; TRBD1 is a possible D gene (5 bases). The ends were cut back, 6 bases at V and 1 base at J, with 12 bases in the middle. The CDR3 length is 14 residues. Germline V gives CDR1 MDHEN, CDR2 SYDVKM. CDR3: CASRAGGRNTEAFF. The CDR3 DNA follows: TGTGCCAGCAGAGCCGGGGGGAGGAACACTGAAGCTTTCTTT.

The chain employs TRBV10-3 and TRBJ2-7; D possibly corresponds to TRBD2 (6 bases). Germline CDR1 is ENHRY and CDR2 is SYGVKD. Between the trimmed V and J ends, which lost 6 bases and 0 bases, there was a span of 15 bases. The CDR3 sequence is 15 residues long. The DNA for the CDR3 is TGTGCCATCAGCGGGGGACCCGAGGGCTCCTACGAGCAGTACTTC. Translating gives CAISGGPEGSYEQYF.

The genes are TRBV29-1 and TRBJ1-2, with D possibly matching TRBD1 (5 bases). Germline V gene sequence: CDR1 SQVTM, CDR2 ANQGSEA. V shed 4 bases and J shed 8 bases, with 8 bases lying between them. The CDR3 runs to 10 residues. Here the CDR3 reads CSVADRGYTF. DNA for the CDR3: TGCAGCGTTGCCGACAGAGGCTACACCTTC.

The chain uses TRBV28 and TRBJ2-3; 9 bases align to TRBD2. The ends lost 3 bases at V and 3 bases at J; junction bases unmatched: 4. The germline CDR1 and CDR2 sequences are MDHEN and SYDVKM. CDR3 size: 15 residues. The DNA of the CDR3 is TGTGCCAGCAGTTTGGCGGGAGGGCGTACAGATACGCAGTATTTT. Its protein is CASSLAGGRTDTQYF.

The rearrangement links TRBV5-1 to TRBJ1-1, with a weak D call TRBD1 (5 bases). V shed 3 bases and J shed 1 base, with 13 bases lying between them. CDR1 is SGHRS and CDR2 is YFSETQ in the germline V gene. The CDR3 runs to 15 residues. The CDR3 DNA reads TGCGCCAGCAGCTCCGAAGGCAGGGAGAACACTGAAGCTTTCTTT. This codes for CASSSEGRENTEAFF.

The V gene is TRBV27, the J gene TRBJ2-3, with 7 bases aligning to TRBD2. This CDR3 region has 15 residues. The germline V gene has CDR1 MNHEY and CDR2 SMNVEV (reference sequence). After removal of 6 bases from V and 0 bases from J, the junction contained 6 bases not matched to a gene. CDR3: CASRRRETSTDTQYF. The DNA for the CDR3 is TGTGCCAGCAGAAGGCGGGAGACTAGCACAGATACGCAGTATTTT.

This clone has only one observation. The chain combines TRBV27 with TRBJ1-4; TRBD1 matches at 10 bases. The CDR3 runs to 16 residues. Germline trimming cut 4 bases from V and 8 bases from J; bases unmatched to any gene: 10. Germline-derived CDR1 and CDR2 are MNHEY and SMNVEV (reference sequence). CDR3 nucleotide sequence: TGTGCCAGCAGTTCTGCGGGACAGGGGTTCGGCGAAAAACTGTTTTTT. Translation: CASSSAGQGFGEKLFF.

The chain links TRBV24-1 to TRBJ1-2; D uncertain. The CDR3 spans 13 residues. With 4 bases removed from V and 1 base from J, the gap between germline ends came to 6 bases. CDR1 and CDR2 (germline): KGHDR, SFDVKD. The DNA of the CDR3 is TGTGCCACCAGTGAGCGGTTTAACTATGGCTACACCTTC. As protein: CATSERFNYGYTF.

V and J are TRBV5-6 and TRBJ2-2; 9 bases are shared with TRBD1. Germline values: CDR1 SGHDT, CDR2 YYEEEE. V shed 4 bases and J 7 bases; nucleotides not matched to a gene: 8. The CDR3 runs to 15 residues. This CDR3 is CASSGGQGWIGELFF. The CDR3 DNA reads as TGTGCCAGCAGCGGAGGACAGGGGTGGATCGGGGAGCTGTTTTTT.

The V and J genes are TRBV19 and TRBJ1-4; 8 positions agree with TRBD1. CDR1 LNHDA and CDR2 SQIVND come from the germline V gene (reference sequence). The CDR3 loop spans 14 amino acids. V was pared by 2 bases and J by 7 bases, with 3 bases of the junction left unmatched. The CDR3 protein is CASSIQGASEKLFF. The CDR3 DNA follows: TGTGCCAGTAGTATACAGGGGGCTAGTGAAAAACTGTTTTTT.

The J gene is TRBJ2-1, the V gene TRBV15; possibly TRBD1 for D (6 bases). V lost 3 bases and J 0 bases, leaving 12 bases between the germline ends. CDR3 length equals 16 residues. Germline CDR1 and CDR2: LNHNV and YYDKDF (reference sequence). The CDR3 is CATSSPTGSSYNEQFF. CDR3 DNA sequence: TGTGCCACCAGCAGCCCTACAGGGAGCTCCTACAATGAGCAGTTCTTC.

The chain couples TRBV27 to TRBJ2-7, with D possibly TRBD2 on 6 matching bases. Germline loops: CDR1 MNHEY, CDR2 SMNVEV (reference sequence). The CDR3 spans 12 residues. Trimming took off 6 bases at V and 7 bases at J, with 13 bases between the two ends. CDR3 region: CASSASGLEQYF. Here the CDR3 DNA reads TGTGCCAGCAGCGCCAGCGGGCTGGAGCAGTACTTC.

The rearrangement uses TRBV24-1 and TRBJ2-1, with D maybe TRBD1 (7 bases). The CDR3 is made up of 15 amino acids. Germline V gene data show CDR1 as KGHDR and CDR2 as SFDVKD. V lost 2 bases to trimming and J lost 8 bases, with 15 bases between them. CDR3 bases: TGTGCCACCAGTGATTCCAGACGCAGGGGGGATGAGCAGTTCTTC. Translation gives CATSDSRRRGDEQFF.

The gene calls are TRBV9 and TRBJ2-2; 7 positions agree with TRBD1. The length of the CDR3 is 19 residues. Per the germline V gene, CDR1 is SGDLS and CDR2 is YYNGEE. Trimming took 4 bases from V and 0 from J; bases not matched to a gene: 15. This CDR3 is CASSSQSRLGQTNTGELFF. In DNA, the CDR3 is TGTGCCAGCAGCTCCCAGAGTAGATTGGGACAGACGAACACCGGGGAGCTGTTTTTT.